The 16 T cell receptor beta chains in this list originate from one sample, sequenced in a study of blood T cell repertoires in COVID-19 (dated by TCRdb to the early 2020s). The library was generated by the immunoSEQ multiplex PCR assay. This immuneACCESS table, as held by TCRdb, lists in-frame sequences with V and J called but not all clones. Of the missing ones, under half trace to an unresolved V gene in checked studies; the others have no known cause. The sample table contains 35,000 to 40,000 clones; only one count was recorded for roughly 83% of them. Of the sample, around 24% is held by the ten largest clones. The sample taken for sequencing was peripheral blood. Every receptor here comes from a human donor with acute or convalescent COVID-19. The donor label of this sample is uncertain.

This chain uses TRBV2 with TRBJ1-5; D possibly corresponds to TRBD1 (6 bases). Trimming removed 7 bases from V and 7 bases from J, with 11 bases in between. Per the germline V gene, CDR1 is SNHLY and CDR2 is FYNNEI. This CDR3 region has 12 residues. The CDR3 DNA follows: TGTGCCAGCAAACAGGGCGGGCAGCCCCAGCATTTT. Encoded protein: CASKQGGQPQHF.

CDR3 nucleotide sequence: TGCGCCAGCAGCTTGCCAGGGCGGTACGAGCAGTACTTC. Amino acids: CASSLPGRYEQYF. The rearrangement uses TRBV5-1 and TRBJ2-7; D possibly corresponds to TRBD1 (5 bases). CDR1 and CDR2 (germline): SGHRS, YFSETQ. The V gene lost 1 base and the J gene lost 4 bases, with 9 bases spanning the gap. The CDR3 has 13 residues.

This clone is a singleton in its sample. The chain recombines TRBV3-1 (or the pseudogene TRBV3-2) with TRBJ2-3; 7 bases map to TRBD2. CDR3 length: 15 residues. Germline V gene sequence: CDR1 LGHDT, CDR2 YNNKEL (reference sequence). The junction had 4 bases not matched to a gene; V was cut back by 4 bases and J by 0 bases. The CDR3 here is CASSPRLASTDTQYF. The CDR3 DNA is TGTGCCAGCAGCCCCAGACTAGCAAGCACAGATACGCAGTATTTT.

This clone was seen just once. The chain employs TRBV10-1 and TRBJ2-7; D unclear. Germline V gives CDR1 WNHNN, CDR2 SYGVQD (reference sequence). Trimming pared 3 bases from V and 2 bases from J, leaving 8 bases between. This CDR3 spans 13 amino acids. CDR3 sequence: CASSDSPTYEQYF. The CDR3 DNA is TGCGCCAGCAGTGATAGTCCCACCTACGAGCAGTACTTC.

DNA of the CDR3: TGCGCCAGCAGCTTGGGCGGGGACGTTCACGAGACCCAGTACTTC. Translation: CASSLGGDVHETQYF. The V and J genes are TRBV5-1 and TRBJ2-5; tentative D call: TRBD2 (6 bases). CDR3 length equals 15 residues. The V end was cut by 0 bases, the J end by 5 bases, with 14 bases between. CDR1 is SGHRS, CDR2 YFSETQ, per germline.

The rearrangement joins TRBV9 to TRBJ1-3, with 12 positions matching TRBD1. This CDR3 contains 18 residues. In germline, CDR1 is SGDLS, CDR2 YYNGEE. V lost 4 bases to trimming and J lost 0 bases; unmatched junction nucleotides: 8. CDR3 sequence: CASSLLGDRGLSGNTIYF. In DNA, the CDR3 is TGTGCCAGCAGCTTACTTGGGGACAGGGGGCTCTCTGGAAACACCATATATTTT.

The rearrangement links TRBV18 to TRBJ2-3; 14 nucleotides match TRBD2. This CDR3 has 19 residues. From germline, CDR1 is KGHSH and CDR2 LQKENI. The trim removed 4 bases at V and 0 bases at J, leaving 9 bases unmatched. CDR3 region: CASSRQGLAGVSSTDTQYF. In nucleotides, the CDR3 is TGTGCCAGCTCACGACAGGGACTAGCGGGAGTTTCGAGCACAGATACGCAGTATTTT. Full variable domain (remainder filled in from reference TRBV18 and TRBJ2-3): NAGVMQNPRHLVRRRGQEARLRCSPMKGHSHVYWYRQLPEEGLKFMVYLQKENIIDESGMPKERFSAEFPKEGPSILRIQQVVRGDSAAYFCASSRQGLAGVSSTDTQYFGPGTRLTVL.

This clone has only one observation. V is TRBV3-1 (or the pseudogene TRBV3-2) and J is TRBJ2-5, with D uncertain. The CDR3 consists of 12 residues. Germline V gene data show CDR1 as LGHDT and CDR2 as YNNKEL (reference sequence). Trimming took 2 bases from V and 1 from J, leaving 2 bases between them. The chain's CDR3 is CASSQLQETQYF. The CDR3 DNA sequence: TGTGCCAGCAGCCAACTCCAAGAGACCCAGTACTTC.

As DNA, the CDR3 is TGTGCCAGCAGAGATACGGGCGGGGGGCCCCAGCATTTT. Protein: CASRDTGGGPQHF. The rearrangement links TRBV12-3 or TRBV12-4 to TRBJ1-5; D possibly corresponds to TRBD1 (5 bases). This CDR3 region has 13 residues. V was pared by 6 bases and J by 9 bases, with 15 bases between.

The chain has TRBV19 and TRBJ1-1; the D is unclear. The CDR3 runs to 14 residues. Germline V gives CDR1 LNHDA, CDR2 SQIVND (reference sequence). V was clipped by 4 bases and J by 1 base, with 10 bases between them. CDR3 coding DNA: TGTGCCAGTAGTACTCCTGGCAGGAACACTGAAGCTTTCTTT. As protein: CASSTPGRNTEAFF.

The genes are TRBV28 and TRBJ1-1; D is unresolved. Trimming left V 10 bases short and J 3 bases short, with 15 bases between. There are 13 residues in the CDR3. Germline loops: CDR1 MDHEN, CDR2 SYDVKM. Written as DNA, the CDR3 is TGTGCCACCTGCGGATCGTGGGACACTGAAGCTTTCTTT. Translated: CATCGSWDTEAFF.

The chain recombines TRBV11-1 with TRBJ2-7; the match to TRBD2 covers 12 bases. Germline assignment: CDR1 SGHAT and CDR2 FQDESV (reference sequence). With V trimmed by 5 bases and J by 6 bases, 8 bases remained unmatched. The CDR3 loop spans 15 amino acids. In nucleotides, the CDR3 is TGTGCCAGCAGCGAAAGACTAGCGGGAGCCTCCGAGCAGTACTTC. Its translation is CASSERLAGASEQYF.

The rearrangement uses TRBV15 and TRBJ2-3; maybe TRBD1 (5 bases). Germline loops: CDR1 LNHNV, CDR2 YYDKDF (reference sequence). The length of the CDR3 is 15 residues. V gave up 1 base and J gave up 1 base, with 9 bases separating them. This chain's CDR3 is CATSRGGRRTDTQYF. The CDR3 DNA sequence: TGTGCCACCAGCAGAGGGGGCAGGCGCACAGATACGCAGTATTTT.

V is TRBV6-5 and J is TRBJ2-2; D may be TRBD1 (6 bases). V shed 6 bases and J shed 6 bases, with 14 bases lying between them. CDR3 length: 14 amino acids. The germline CDR1 and CDR2 sequences are MNHEY and SVGAGI. The CDR3 loop reads CASSLTGQSGELFF. The CDR3 DNA sequence: TGTGCCAGCAGCTTGACAGGCCAGTCCGGGGAGCTGTTTTTT.

The J gene is TRBJ1-5, the V gene TRBV11-2; 8 bases agree with TRBD1. This CDR3 region has 15 residues. V shed 5 bases, J shed 5 bases, and the junction held 8 bases outside the gene matches. Germline CDR1 and CDR2: SGHAT and FQNNGV. The CDR3 region has the DNA TGTGCCAGCAGCCCGCAGGGGGCCAGGGATCAGCCCCAGCATTTT. Protein product: CASSPQGARDQPQHF.

V usage is TRBV5-6 and J usage is TRBJ2-7; TRBD1 agrees at 10 bases. This CDR3 is 15 amino acids long. V gave up 7 bases and J gave up 6 bases; unmatched junction bases: 13. Germline assignment: CDR1 SGHDT and CDR2 YYEEEE. The CDR3 coding sequence is TGTGCCAGCCAGACCCCCGGGACAGGGGCACGCGAGCAGTACTTC. Its protein product is CASQTPGTGAREQYF.